This paragraph covers one T cell receptor beta chain sequence. Its antigen is unknown. Germline V lookup: CDR1 SGHRS, CDR2 YFSETQ. V was trimmed by 3 bases and J by 4 bases, leaving 9 bases between them. This CDR3 spans 13 amino acids. The entry originates in a study of response to subunit inactivated influenza vaccine. TCRdb itself ran the RT-PCR reads through MiXCR, one entry per CDR3 protein. This table has 650,000 to 800,000 distinct CDR3 sequences, roughly 13% appearing once. Notes on the study in general: Only a handful of new T cells, the authors suggested, are recruited with each seasonal influenza vaccination.

The chain combines TRBV5-1 with TRBJ2-3; possibly TRBD1 for D (6 bases). The sequence was collected from a man in his forties or fifties who received an inactivated influenza vaccine. Source: PBMCs from blood, taken around two weeks before vaccination. Here the CDR3 reads CASSWPGADTQYF. The CDR3 DNA is TGCGCCAGCAGCTGGCCAGGGGCAGATACGCAGTATTTT.